This T cell receptor (beta chain) was found in a study of blood T cell repertoires in COVID-19. On the study more broadly: Sites across the United States, Italy and Spain contributed samples from acute and convalescent COVID-19. PBMCs, B-cell-depleted T cells, or T cells were the source of the cDNA or gDNA that made up the material.

This CDR3 has 15 residues. The V end lost 4 bases, the J end lost 3 bases, and 12 bases lay between the germline ends. Germline V gene lookup returns CDR1 SGHVS and CDR2 FQNEAQ. Enrolment of Seattle patients took place during active infection, and they were followed longitudinally. In the original workflow: Reference gene primers were amplified, and this amplification served to estimate nucleated cell counts. This table comes from immunoSEQ multiplex PCR, and its TCRdb copy is limited to in-frame clones, with some not included. The V and J calls and clone size were taken over from that table, and D and trimming were inferred from the DNA. Of a few hundred thousand clones in the sample, roughly 85% were seen once.

The sequencing sample was made of peripheral blood. This rearrangement joins TRBV7-8 to TRBJ1-4; TRBD1 might be the D (5 bases). The sequence came from a woman in her sixties or seventies with COVID-19, enrolled during active disease. This CDR3 is CASSSTVPANEKLFF. CDR3 DNA: TGTGCCAGCAGCTCGACAGTTCCTGCTAATGAAAAACTGTTTTTT.